This T cell receptor beta chain was documented in a study of early T cells in non-severe SARS-CoV-2 infection. Study-level background: Chains stayed unpaired after sequencing of bulk RNA from unsorted whole blood. Study-wide findings and caveats: Matching against VDJdb likely underestimated virus-specific expansions, favoring anti-spike CD8.

Germline lookup yields CDR1 MRHNA and CDR2 SNTAGT. The CDR3 length is 17 residues. The V segment lost 4 bases and the J segment 3 bases; nucleotides outside the gene matches: 9. Individual cDNA molecules were tagged with unique molecular identifiers, the study reported. TCRdb independently ran MiXCR on the 5' RACE reads; one entry per CDR3 protein. The sample shows 100,000 to 120,000 distinct CDR3 sequences, 10% to 15% of them seen only once. There are a few counts of this clonotype. Antigen: not known. The chain is built from TRBV6-4 and TRBJ2-4, with 10 bases that match TRBD2. The sequencing here drew on whole blood, taken at baseline. The clonotype originates from an adult who was a healthcare worker with PCR-confirmed SARS-CoV-2 infection or an uninfected control (not recorded which). In DNA, the CDR3 is TGTGCCAGCAGTGTCCAAAGTAGCGGGGGGTACAAAAACATTCAGTACTTC. Its translation is CASSVQSSGGYKNIQYF.